Listed here is a single T cell receptor beta chain. The antigen is not known. Trimming cost V 2 bases and J 7 bases, with 14 bases left between them. Germline values: CDR1 SGHTA, CDR2 FQGNSA. The CDR3 consists of 14 residues. These data originate in a study of identical twins. TCRdb recomputed calls from the 5' RACE reads with MiXCR, one row per CDR3 protein. This repertoire shows under 400,000 distinct CDR3 sequences, approximately 8.7% found once; its top ten account for 8% to 10%. Study results and caveats: Within twin pairs, the out-of-frame alpha sequences they shared showed excess low generation probability. The models gave estimates that fell short of the out-of-frame TCR alpha sharing seen in monozygotic twins.

Sequenced input: naive T cells sorted from blood. The rearrangement uses TRBV7-2 and TRBJ2-5; possible D gene TRBD2, 6 bases. This sequence originates from a woman between 45 and 65 years old in good health. The CDR3 spells CASSLLRLGGTQYF. The CDR3 DNA reads as TGTGCCAGCAGCTTACTTAGACTAGGCGGGACCCAGTACTTC.